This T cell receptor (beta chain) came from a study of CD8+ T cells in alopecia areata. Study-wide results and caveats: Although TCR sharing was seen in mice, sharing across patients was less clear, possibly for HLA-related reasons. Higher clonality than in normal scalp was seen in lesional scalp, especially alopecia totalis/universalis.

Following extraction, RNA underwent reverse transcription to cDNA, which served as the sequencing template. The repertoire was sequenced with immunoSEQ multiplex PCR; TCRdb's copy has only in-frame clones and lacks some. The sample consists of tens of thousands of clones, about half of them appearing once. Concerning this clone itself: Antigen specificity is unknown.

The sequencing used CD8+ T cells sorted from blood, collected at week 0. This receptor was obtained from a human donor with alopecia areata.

The CDR3 reads CASSLRTSTHEQFF. In nucleotides, the CDR3 is TGTGCCAGCAGCTTAAGAACTAGTACGCATGAGCAGTTCTTC. The rearrangement uses TRBV7-3 and TRBJ2-1, with TRBD2 as a possible D gene (5 bases). V lost 1 base and J lost 8, with 12 bases in between. This CDR3 has 14 amino acids. Germline CDR1 SGHTA, CDR2 FQGTGA.